The subject of this entry is one T cell receptor beta chain. Its antigen is currently not known. Qualities for individual bases were not recorded, and no much larger clone is one base off. The library came from the immunoSEQ multiplex PCR assay. For the multiplex PCR, a mixture combining 60 forward primers for TCR Vbeta segments and 13 reverse primers for TCR Jbeta segments was used. The CDR3 region of rearranged TCR beta genes was amplified from genomic DNA with a multiplex PCR assay. On the Illumina HiSeq System, the amplified TCR beta libraries were sequenced as 87-base-pair reads. The paper's processing steps were these. A later analysis tallied 80 million to 95 million unique TCR beta chains across the approximately 670 repertoires, and approximately 11 million of those chains were shared by two or more donors. Raw reads were error-corrected and collapsed into unique sequences with a nearest-neighbor algorithm that merged closely related sequences to remove PCR and sequencing errors. CDR3 sequences were aligned to IMGT reference sequences to assign V, D and J gene segments. For a sequence to be retained, at least a six-nucleotide match to both a V gene segment and a J gene segment was required. Rearrangements were called productive when the CDR3 lacked stop codons and stayed in frame with V and J; all others were non-productive. CDR3 was defined according to IMGT convention as the region running from the second conserved V-encoded cysteine to the conserved J-encoded phenylalanine. The earlier analysis of approximately 590 of the donors excluded any sequence lacking an unambiguous match to a single V gene segment. In an earlier analysis of several hundred of the donors, V segments were called functional above 56.7% productive rearrangements and were called segregating when the between-donor standard deviation exceeded 5%. A statistical classification framework was built for diagnosing cytomegalovirus status from the catalog of TCR beta chain sequences. In a later analysis, V and J genes were assigned by comparing TCR nucleotide sequences against IMGT/GENE-DB human TR gene sequences. The TCRdist pipeline was used in a later analysis to assign CDR3 sequences and most-parsimonious VDJ recombination scenarios. In a later analysis, every TCR beta chain was defined by the combination of its CDR3 amino acid sequence and its V-gene family, and reads without a unique V-gene family were dropped. In a later analysis, fewer than 650 highly shared, low-generation-probability nucleotide sequences were removed to address suspected cross-contamination and a sequencing artifact. For each public chain, a later analysis derived a clonal expansion index from normalized ranks of inferred template counts within each repertoire. Generation probabilities in a later analysis came from a VDJ recombination model fitted to out-of-frame rearrangements, and those results were checked against IGoR. In a later analysis, TCR-TCR, TCR-HLA and TCR-CMV co-occurrence was scored with hypergeometric tests, and a repertoire-size bias correction was applied to TCR pairs. A later analysis estimated false discovery rates by permuting HLA or CMV assignments 20 times. In a later analysis, co-occurring TCRs were grouped using DBSCAN, with TCRdist sequence similarity added in when clustering inside HLA-allele-positive subsets. Repertoires with fewer than 30,000 or more than 120,000 public chains were left out of co-occurrence clustering, as were a handful of repertoires with anomalous nucleotide sharing. Held by TCRdb, this immuneACCESS table contains in-frame sequences only and omits some clones. Under half of the omission traces to an unresolved V gene where checked; the cause of the rest is unknown. The DNA gave D and trimming, while V, J and clone size come from that table. The sample table holds 75,000 to 100,000 clones, of which about four fifths were seen once. The ten top clones hold 12% to 15% of the sample.

The cohort was made up of approximately 670 healthy bone marrow donors. At the time of sampling, all cohort members were nominally healthy, though unrecorded immune exposures were likely present. The donor was CMV seropositive and belonged to the group of 250 to 350 seropositive cohort members. A peripheral blood sample was collected from each donor, and TCR beta sequencing was performed on peripheral blood mononuclear cells. The Qiagen DNeasy Blood Extraction Kit was used to extract genomic DNA from the blood cell samples. V is trimmed back by 0 bases and J by 3 bases, and the junction contains 4 bases that no gene match accounts for. The CDR3 runs 15 amino acids, cysteine and phenylalanine included. CDR3 DNA only is kept here, 45 bases in frame from base 1. The germline V gene specifies SGHRS as CDR1 and YFSETQ as CDR2. This sample was taken from a study of cytomegalovirus exposure and HLA in healthy donors (dated by TCRdb to 2015 to 2018). As for the study more broadly: According to an earlier analysis of 450 to 650 of the donors, about 179 million T cells yielded 117 million unique TCR beta sequences and 276 Gb of sequence data. A separate validation cohort of roughly 130 different subjects was used in addition to the 666-subject first cohort. HLA typing included class I and class II loci at four-digit resolution. Rather than drawing on any new phenotypic data, the later analysis identified candidate immune exposures from TCR beta sequences and the way those sequences occurred across donors. Among around 400 genotyped donors of the cohort, an average of approximately 200,000 unique TCR beta nucleotide sequences was sequenced per donor, of which roughly 17% were non-productive. Typing coverage varied by locus: about 629-630 donors for A, B, C, DRB1 and DQB1; some 520 for DQA1; 600 to 610 for DPA1; more than 450 for DPB1. Several DR-DQ haplotypes were treated as single units for association and clustering because of strong linkage in the cohort. The T cell repertoires of 550 to 850 subjects were profiled by immunosequencing and related to cytomegalovirus serostatus. A later genetic analysis used genome-wide SNP genotypes for about three fifths of the 666 donors, treating that subset as a discovery cohort. A later analysis re-analyzed previously published TCR beta repertoires from roughly 690 donors and added high-resolution HLA genotyping to study TCR occurrence patterns. To predict cytomegalovirus infection status, the study brought together high-throughput TCR immunosequencing, statistical association of individual TCRs with disease status, and machine learning. Donor age, sex, ethnicity and CMV serostatus were collected together with the repertoire data. An earlier analysis of some 600 of the donors applied high-throughput TCR beta sequencing to assess whether each TCR beta V gene segment acted as functional or pseudogenic. Of the roughly 430 genotyped donors, roughly 85% fell in the genetic ancestry cluster associated with self-reported Caucasian donors. The aim of the study was to test whether cataloging public T cell receptors could identify signatures of past pathogen exposure. Every discovery cohort repertoire had been produced on one sequencing platform. An early release covering roughly 600 HLA-typed donors comprised approximately 300 gigabases of sequencing data and around 80 million unique TCR sequences. Summary of the overall study and its limitations: Only TCR beta chains were sequenced in this cohort, and the absence of alpha or paired-chain data limited detectable features. At a false discovery rate of 0.05, a later analysis linked 15,000 to 20,000 TCR beta sequences to specific HLA alleles. A cluster of highly shared sequence variants was judged likely to be a technical artifact of the sequencing pipeline. Some IMGT-functional V segments, including TRBV6-2 and TRBV6-3, could not be told apart with the 87-base-pair reads, so those segments were excluded. Because HLA typing was missing for some donors at each locus, association tests included only the typed subset. The only immune exposure information available for the cohort was CMV serostatus. Because counts were too low, some 17 rarely observed V segments, including chromosome 9 orphons, were excluded from the earlier analysis of 587 of the donors. Linkage disequilibrium might explain the correlated functional status among segregating V segments, but an unknown experimental factor could not be ruled out. According to the authors, the approach could potentially be generalized to other disease states and immunological phenotypes. According to a later analysis, TCR association rates differed among HLA loci, with DRB1 alleles showing the most associated TCRs and HLA-C alleles showing the fewest. While some public TCRs were present in many individuals, most TCR sequences turned up only very rarely across donors. In both the original and validation cohorts, the classifier was reported to diagnose cytomegalovirus status with high specificity and sensitivity. Most CMV-associated TCR beta chains appeared to be HLA-restricted in a later analysis, and the HLA associations seemed to be driven largely by CMV exposure. Roughly uniform sequencing depth across donors was assumed in presence/absence analyses, although this assumption may not hold. A further reported finding was that TCR beta sequences accurately predicted the HLA-A and HLA-B alleles for most subjects in the first cohort. Assigning TCR associations to individual alleles was difficult when HLA alleles, especially DR and DQ, strongly co-occurred. Compared with equally common non-associated chains, HLA-associated TCR beta chains in a later analysis were more clonally expanded and had lower generation probabilities. An association between a missense DCLRE1C variant and V-gene and J-gene trimming of TCR beta chains was found in a later genetic analysis and replicated in an independent cohort. In the study, approximately 160 TCR beta chains were listed as associated with cytomegalovirus. In an earlier analysis of more than 450 of the donors, most TCR beta V segments were observed in productive rearrangements about 87% or about 30% of the time, broadly matching IMGT annotations. A later genetic analysis reported fewer N-insertions in productive TCRs among donors in an Asian-associated ancestry cluster than the roughly 700-donor mean. In vitro tests confirmed that a few of the cytomegalovirus-associated TCR beta chains recognize cytomegalovirus antigens. Several of the top co-occurrence clusters appeared to be linked to parvovirus B19, influenza, CMV and Epstein-Barr virus, according to a later analysis.

Sequencing used PBMCs. The receptor was isolated from a woman in her seventies in good health and CMV-seropositive. The chain was built from TRBV5-1 and TRBJ2-7; TRBD1 aligns with 9 central bases. This receptor carries the CDR3 CASSLGGQGFYEQYF. In nucleotides, the sequence is TGCGCCAGCAGCTTGGGGGGACAGGGATTCTACGAGCAGTACTTC.